Below, 2 T cell receptor beta chains from the same sample are listed, as sequenced in a study of shared clonotypes between healthy human individuals. Clones were read by immunoSEQ multiplex PCR, and TCRdb kept only the in-frame ones, dropping some. This sample has roughly 2,500,000 clones, with 90% to 95% found just once. Sequenced: naive CD4+ T cells from PBMCs. Subset in this sample: CD45RA+ positively selected. The receptor set was obtained from a man younger than 35 in good health. Some clones in this sample may be carry-over from other donors' samples.

The chain is built from TRBV29-1 and TRBJ1-2; tentative D call: TRBD1 (6 bases). CDR1 is SQVTM and CDR2 is ANQGSEA in the germline V gene. The CDR3 has 14 residues. V lost 7 bases and J 6 bases, leaving 21 bases between the germline ends. The CDR3 DNA reads as TGCAGCGACTTAAACAGGGAAGGCGGCAATGGCTACACCTTC. Protein sequence: CSDLNREGGNGYTF.

As concerns this clone: This CDR3 is also generated by other DNA sequences in the sample. This chain links TRBV18 with TRBJ2-2, with 11 nucleotides matching TRBD2. J was trimmed by 3 bases and V by 3 bases; bases with no gene match: 0. There are 15 residues in the CDR3. Germline V gives CDR1 KGHSH, CDR2 LQKENI. The CDR3 is CASSPGLADTGELFF. In nucleotides, the CDR3 is TGTGCCAGCTCACCGGGACTAGCGGACACCGGGGAGCTGTTTTTT.